A selection of T cell receptor beta chains follows, all from one sample in a study of CD8 T cells in ankylosing spondylitis. A single record per CDR3 protein comes from TCRdb applying MiXCR to the 5' RACE reads. The sample includes 130,000 or so distinct CDR3 sequences, 10% to 12% of them seen just once. Sequences were obtained from blood, either unsorted or a sorted T cell fraction (not recorded which). These receptor sequences come from a female donor with ankylosing spondylitis or in good health (not recorded which). Both conserved end residues are part of each CDR3. The D gene is left open where the match is weak. Clone size is stated in some rows and not others, as once, few, many or a class when expanded.

clone_size	v_call	j_call	d_call	cdr3_aa	cdr3_nt
many	TRBV7-2	TRBJ1-1	-	CASSQGWGALSEAFF	TGTGCCAGCAGCCAAGGTTGGGGCGCGTTGTCTGAAGCTTTCTTT
many	TRBV20-1	TRBJ2-6	-	CSARAGGAKISGANVLTF	TGCAGTGCTAGAGCAGGAGGGGCTAAGATCTCTGGGGCCAACGTCCTGACTTTC
few	TRBV14	TRBJ1-1	-	CASSQDRGQTYTEAFF	TGTGCCAGCAGCCAAGATCGTGGGCAGACCTACACTGAAGCTTTCTTT
-	TRBV24-1	TRBJ2-1	TRBD1	CATSDTTGTELYNEQFF	TGTGCCACCAGTGATACGACCGGGACAGAGCTTTACAATGAGCAGTTCTTC
-	TRBV6-5	TRBJ1-1	-	CASSYSNYRAEVGTEAFF	TGTGCCAGCAGTTACTCGAACTACAGGGCGGAAGTTGGCACTGAAGCTTTCTTT
many	TRBV20-1	TRBJ2-3	TRBD2	CSARAGGGLFTDTQYF	TGCAGTGCTAGGGCGGGGGGGGGCCTATTCACAGATACGCAGTATTTT
many	TRBV12-3/TRBV12-4	TRBJ2-3	-	CASSLGGISTDTQYF	TGTGCCAGCAGTTTAGGCGGGATAAGCACAGATACGCAGTATTTT
many	TRBV11-2	TRBJ2-2	-	CASSLRATYDANTGELFF	TGTGCCAGCAGCCTAAGGGCGACCTACGACGCGAACACCGGGGAGCTGTTTTTT
many	TRBV29-1	TRBJ1-1	TRBD1	CSVGQGAFTEAFF	TGCAGCGTTGGCCAGGGGGCTTTCACTGAAGCTTTCTTT
-	TRBV7-8	TRBJ2-7	TRBD1	CASSSRDSPGYEQYF	TGTGCCAGCAGCAGCCGGGACAGCCCGGGGTACGAGCAGTACTTC
many	TRBV3-1	TRBJ2-5	TRBD2	CASATGTSGSSETQYF	TGTGCCAGCGCCACCGGGACTAGCGGGAGTTCAGAGACCCAGTACTTC
many	TRBV12-3/TRBV12-4	TRBJ2-1	-	CASRPGRYEQFF	TGTGCCAGTCGACCCGGTCGGTATGAGCAGTTCTTC
many	TRBV5-1	TRBJ1-2	TRBD1	CASSLDRGGRYGYTF	TGCGCCAGCAGCTTGGACAGGGGTGGACGGTATGGCTACACCTTC
many	TRBV7-2	TRBJ1-5	-	CASSFGAEDQPQHF	TGTGCCAGCAGCTTTGGTGCAGAGGATCAGCCCCAGCATTTT
few	TRBV10-3	TRBJ1-2	-	CAISDREGANYGYTF	TGTGCCATCAGTGACAGGGAAGGAGCTAACTATGGCTACACCTTC
few	TRBV3-1	TRBJ2-6	-	CASSQGEFGANVLTF	TGTGCCAGCAGCCAAGGGGAGTTTGGGGCCAACGTCCTGACTTTC
-	TRBV5-1	TRBJ2-1	TRBD1	CASRTTLFQDREHEQFF	TGCGCCAGCAGGACCACCTTATTCCAGGACAGGGAGCATGAGCAGTTCTTC
many	TRBV5-5	TRBJ2-3	TRBD2	CASSLGPPGRPTTDTQYF	TGTGCCAGCAGCTTGGGACCTCCCGGGAGGCCTACCACAGATACGCAGTATTTT
few	TRBV29-1	TRBJ2-3	-	CSVTRTGATDTQYF	TGCAGCGTTACAAGAACGGGGGCCACAGATACGCAGTATTTT
many	TRBV29-1	TRBJ2-1	-	CSARGGVARNEQFF	TGCAGCGCGCGGGGCGGAGTGGCTAGGAATGAGCAGTTCTTC
many	TRBV24-1	TRBJ1-1	-	CATRANRPNTEAFF	TGTGCCACCAGAGCTAACAGGCCGAACACTGAAGCTTTCTTT
many	TRBV20-1	TRBJ2-3	-	CSARTGTTSTDTQYF	TGCAGTGCTAGGACGGGCACTACTAGCACAGATACGCAGTATTTT
many	TRBV11-1	TRBJ2-1	-	CASALGAEQFF	TGTGCCAGCGCACTGGGAGCTGAGCAGTTCTTC
many	TRBV20-1	TRBJ2-3	TRBD2	CSARDSSGGPVDTQYF	TGCAGTGCTAGAGATTCATCGGGAGGGCCGGTAGATACGCAGTATTTT
many	TRBV5-1	TRBJ2-2	-	CASSFGPSNTGELFF	TGCGCCAGCAGCTTTGGGCCTTCGAACACCGGGGAGCTGTTTTTT
many	TRBV20-1	TRBJ2-3	-	CSARVPGSTDTQYF	TGCAGTGCTAGAGTCCCGGGGAGCACAGATACGCAGTATTTT
many	TRBV10-3	TRBJ2-7	-	CAISDRTEPSEQYF	TGTGCCATCAGTGACCGGACAGAACCTAGTGAGCAGTACTTC
many	TRBV7-8	TRBJ1-2	-	CASSSALVQGPNTF	TGTGCCAGCAGCTCCGCTCTGGTCCAGGGGCCGAACACCTTC
many	TRBV5-1	TRBJ2-1	-	CASSSGTITFF	TGCGCCAGCAGCTCCGGGACAATTACGTTCTTC
few	TRBV19	TRBJ2-6	-	CASTPLGRSSGANVLTF	TGTGCCAGTACTCCTCTCGGGCGCTCCTCTGGGGCCAACGTCCTGACTTTC
many	TRBV10-3	TRBJ1-2	TRBD1	CAISVTPGWTGSYGYTF	TGTGCCATCAGTGTTACCCCCGGCTGGACAGGGAGTTATGGCTACACCTTC
-	TRBV28	TRBJ1-1	-	CASKDNTEAFF	TGTGCCAGCAAGGATAACACTGAAGCTTTCTTT
many	TRBV18	TRBJ2-1	TRBD2	CASSRAGEFYNEQFF	TGTGCCAGCTCCCGAGCGGGAGAGTTTTACAATGAGCAGTTCTTC
many	TRBV10-3	TRBJ2-2	TRBD1	CATRGEGAAGELFF	TGTGCCACCAGGGGAGAGGGGGCCGCCGGGGAGCTGTTTTTT
many	TRBV20-1	TRBJ1-4	TRBD1	CSARGAAGGATNEKLFF	TGCAGTGCTAGAGGGGCGGCAGGGGGTGCAACTAATGAAAAACTGTTTTTT
-	TRBV20-1	TRBJ1-5	-	CSAMGDSNQPQHF	TGCAGTGCTATGGGAGATAGCAATCAGCCCCAGCATTTT
many	TRBV5-1	TRBJ2-1	-	CASSPTGVDEQFF	TGCGCCAGCAGCCCGACGGGAGTGGATGAGCAGTTCTTC
many	TRBV7-8	TRBJ1-1	TRBD1	CASSLAQGIEAFF	TGTGCCAGCAGCTTAGCACAGGGGATTGAAGCTTTCTTT
-	TRBV7-9	TRBJ2-1	-	CASGPGFDYEQFF	TGTGCCAGCGGCCCCGGCTTCGACTATGAGCAGTTCTTC
many	TRBV29-1	TRBJ2-1	TRBD2	CSVLPLGLAGVHEQFF	TGCAGCGTCCTACCTCTGGGACTAGCGGGAGTCCATGAGCAGTTCTTC
many	TRBV4-2	TRBJ2-1	TRBD2	CASSQDRSGGSYNEQFF	TGTGCCAGCAGCCAAGATCGCAGCGGGGGGTCCTACAATGAGCAGTTCTTC
few	TRBV5-1	TRBJ2-1	TRBD2	CASSLASSGGAEQFF	TGCGCCAGCAGCTTGGCCTCTAGCGGGGGGGCTGAGCAGTTCTTC
many	TRBV7-9	TRBJ1-1	TRBD1	CASSTRTGPTEAFF	TGTGCCAGCAGCACCCGGACAGGTCCGACTGAAGCTTTCTTT
many	TRBV15	TRBJ2-1	-	CATSRERFSYNEQFF	TGTGCCACCAGCAGAGAAAGATTCTCCTACAATGAGCAGTTCTTC
medium-sized	TRBV29-1	TRBJ2-3	-	CSVEGSGFFGKYF	TGCAGCGTTGAAGGCTCCGGATTCTTCGGGAAGTATTTT
-	TRBV3-1	TRBJ2-5	-	CASSHSGTSETQYF	TGTGCCAGCAGCCACTCCGGGACATCGGAGACCCAGTACTTC